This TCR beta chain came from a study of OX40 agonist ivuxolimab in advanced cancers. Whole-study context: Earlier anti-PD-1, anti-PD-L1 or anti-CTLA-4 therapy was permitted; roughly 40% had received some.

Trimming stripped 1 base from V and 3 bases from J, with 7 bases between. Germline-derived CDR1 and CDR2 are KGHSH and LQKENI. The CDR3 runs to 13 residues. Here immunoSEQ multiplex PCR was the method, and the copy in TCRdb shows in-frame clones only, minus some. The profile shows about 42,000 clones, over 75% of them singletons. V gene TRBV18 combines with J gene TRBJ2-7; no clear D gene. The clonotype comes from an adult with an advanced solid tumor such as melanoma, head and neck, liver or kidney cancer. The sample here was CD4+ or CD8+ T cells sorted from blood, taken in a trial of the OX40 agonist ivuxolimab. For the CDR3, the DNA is TGTGCCAGCTCACCACTTCCAGGCTACGAGCAGTACTTC. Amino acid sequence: CASSPLPGYEQYF.